The present entry profiles one T cell receptor beta chain with its context. Antigen: not known. The authors extracted RNA and reverse transcribed it into cDNA as the sequencing template. Sequenced by immunoSEQ multiplex PCR; TCRdb stores in-frame clones only, minus some. This table has some 200,000 clones, roughly three fifths appearing once. This record comes from a study of CD8+ T cells in alopecia areata. Study-wide results and limits: Lesional scalp, especially alopecia totalis/universalis, showed higher clonality than normal scalp.

CDR1 and CDR2 from the germline V gene are SGHDT and YYEEEE. V was pared by 0 bases and J by 9 bases, with 10 bases between. This CDR3 region has 12 residues. The chain carries TRBV5-6 and TRBJ2-7; D unclear. Specimen: CD8+ T cells sorted from blood. This receptor was taken from a human donor in good health. The CDR3, as DNA: TGTGCCAGCAGCTTGGGACCTACGTTGCAGTACTTC. This codes for CASSLGPTLQYF.